This T cell receptor (beta chain) emerged from a study of T cell responses to AZD1222 COVID-19 vaccine. General study points: Two AZD1222 administrations were followed by greater Spike-specific TCR breadth and depth. It was only after the peak T cell response that any repertoires were sampled. White British donors predominated, females outnumbered males, and clonal diversity was possibly underestimated.

With regard to this clone: Antigen: not known.

The assay was immunoSEQ multiplex PCR, and TCRdb's table has in-frame clones only and misses some. The table has about 150,000 clones, around 90% seen once; the top ten hold about 4%. The CDR3 has 15 residues. Trimming stripped 5 bases from V and 5 bases from J, with 18 bases between. Germline lookup yields CDR1 SGHVS and CDR2 FQNEAQ. Sequenced here: peripheral blood, sampled 28 days after the second AZD1222 dose. The J gene is TRBJ1-2, the V gene TRBV7-8; perhaps TRBD1 as D (6 bases). This TCR came from an adult who received the AZD1222 COVID-19 vaccine. This CDR3 reads CASSQGIGGEYGYTF. In DNA, the CDR3 is TGTGCCAGCAGCCAAGGCATTGGGGGCGAGTATGGCTACACCTTC.